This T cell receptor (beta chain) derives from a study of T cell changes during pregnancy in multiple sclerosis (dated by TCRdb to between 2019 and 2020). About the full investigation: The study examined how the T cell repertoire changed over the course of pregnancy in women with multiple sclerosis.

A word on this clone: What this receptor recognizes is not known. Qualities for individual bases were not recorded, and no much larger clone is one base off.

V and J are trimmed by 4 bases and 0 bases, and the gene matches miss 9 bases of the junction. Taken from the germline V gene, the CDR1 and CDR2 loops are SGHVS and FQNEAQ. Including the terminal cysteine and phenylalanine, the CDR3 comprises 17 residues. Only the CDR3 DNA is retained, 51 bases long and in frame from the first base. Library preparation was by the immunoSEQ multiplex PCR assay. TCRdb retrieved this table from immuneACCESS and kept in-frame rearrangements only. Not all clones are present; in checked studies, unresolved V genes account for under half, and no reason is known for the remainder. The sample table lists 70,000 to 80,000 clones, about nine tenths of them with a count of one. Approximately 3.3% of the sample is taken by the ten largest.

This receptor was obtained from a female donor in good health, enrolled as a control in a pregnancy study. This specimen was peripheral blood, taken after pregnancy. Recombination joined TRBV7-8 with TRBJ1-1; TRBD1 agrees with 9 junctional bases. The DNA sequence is TGTGCCAGCAGCTCCCGGGACAGGGATTGGATGAACACTGAAGCTTTCTTT. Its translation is CASSSRDRDWMNTEAFF.